Presented here are 9 T cell receptor beta chains from one specimen sequenced in a study of post-analysis software for immune sequencing data. Unique molecular identifiers tagged the TCR beta cDNA libraries. TCRdb ran MiXCR on the PCR reads and lists one entry per CDR3 protein. The table has over 150,000 distinct CDR3 sequences, about 29% seen once. General observations from the study: A few TRBV segments were significantly more frequent in patients than in controls. TRBV5-6, TRBV5-1 and TRBV20-1 were among these segments.

No antigens are known for them. Sequences were obtained from blood. Receptors originate from a girl under 18 with multiple sclerosis.

This clonotype has just a few counts. The chain combines TRBV28 with TRBJ2-5; D may be TRBD1 (7 bases). V was pared by 8 bases and J by 1 base, with 17 bases between. The CDR3 has 15 residues. CDR1 is MDHEN, CDR2 SYDVKM, per germline. DNA of the CDR3: TGTGCCAGCCTCCGACAGGGAGGCCTCCAAGAGACCCAGTACTTC. Its translation: CASLRQGGLQETQYF.

This clonotype was counted at least ten times. The chain combines TRBV3-1 with TRBJ2-7; 10 positions match TRBD1. The V gene end was trimmed by 4 bases and the J gene end by 4 bases; junction bases not matched to a gene: 4. There are 14 residues in the CDR3. Germline V gives CDR1 LGHDT, CDR2 YNNKEL (reference sequence). CDR3 region: CASSPTGGGYEQYF. The CDR3 DNA sequence: TGTGCCAGCAGCCCGACAGGGGGCGGTTACGAGCAGTACTTC.

This clonotype was found once. With a much larger clone just one base away, this may be a read error. The chain combines TRBV5-1 with TRBJ1-2; 7 nucleotides align to TRBD1. CDR1 and CDR2 from the germline V gene are SGHRS and YFSETQ. V shed 7 bases and J 4 bases; nucleotides not matched to a gene: 22. The CDR3 has 18 amino acids. DNA of the CDR3: TGCGCCAGCTGGGGAACCACCGGGACAGCCACTTCTAGCTATGGCTACACCTTC. Translating it yields CASWGTTGTATSSYGYTF.

Many counts were recorded for this clonotype. The chain recombines TRBV12-3 or TRBV12-4 with TRBJ2-6; D not certain. The CDR3 has 12 residues. Trimming took 10 bases from V and 1 from J, leaving 5 bases between them. The CDR3 sequence: CATQSGANVLTF. CDR3 coding DNA: TGTGCCACCCAATCTGGGGCCAACGTCCTGACTTTC.

In this sample, this clonotype turned up a few times. The chain uses TRBV9 and TRBJ2-3; no definite D call. Between the trimmed V and J ends, which lost 4 bases and 0 bases, there was a span of 12 bases. Germline V gene sequence: CDR1 SGDLS, CDR2 YYNGEE. The CDR3 sequence is 15 residues long. CDR3 region: CASSPSAASTDTQYF. DNA for the CDR3: TGTGCCAGCAGCCCCTCGGCGGCGAGCACAGATACGCAGTATTTT.

J is TRBJ1-1 and V is TRBV5-1; tentatively, D is TRBD1 (6 bases). Germline CDR1 SGHRS, CDR2 YFSETQ. The length of the CDR3 is 15 residues. V lost 3 bases to trimming and J lost 0 bases, with 12 bases between them. The CDR3 spells CASSSTGPMNTEAFF. The CDR3, as DNA: TGCGCCAGCAGCTCGACAGGCCCTATGAACACTGAAGCTTTCTTT. Full variable domain (outside the CDR3, taken from reference TRBV5-1 and TRBJ1-1): KAGVTQTPRYLIKTRGQQVTLSCSPISGHRSVSWYQQTPGQGLQFLFEYFSETQRNKGNFPGRFSGRQFSNSRSEMNVSTLELGDSALYLCASSSTGPMNTEAFFGQGTRLTVV.

This clonotype has just a few counts. V is TRBV12-3 or TRBV12-4 and J is TRBJ2-1, with D perhaps matching TRBD2 (6 bases). CDR3 length: 17 residues. The V gene lost 6 bases and the J gene lost 6 bases, with 24 bases spanning the gap. CDR3 in amino acids: CASSPTFMGGRGNEQFF. In DNA, the CDR3 is TGTGCCAGCAGCCCAACCTTCATGGGGGGAAGGGGCAATGAGCAGTTCTTC.

The table lists this clonotype with many counts. The chain is built from TRBV2 and TRBJ2-1; D is perhaps TRBD1 (5 bases). The CDR3 extends over 15 amino acids. Between the trimmed V and J ends, which lost 4 bases and 9 bases, there was a span of 19 bases. CDR1 is SNHLY and CDR2 is FYNNEI in the germline V gene. CDR3 sequence (DNA): TGTGCCAGCAGTGCGGGTCAGCCCGGTCAGGGTGAGCAGTTCTTC. Translated: CASSAGQPGQGEQFF.

This clonotype has ten or more counts. The chain couples TRBV12-3 or TRBV12-4 to TRBJ2-7; D might be TRBD1 (6 bases). The ends were cut back, 4 bases at V and 2 bases at J, with 27 bases in the middle. The CDR3 has 19 amino acids. The CDR3, as DNA: TGTGCCAGCAGTTCAGTCCTCCGGGACATATGGGCAATACCCTACGAGCAGTACTTC. Its protein is CASSSVLRDIWAIPYEQYF.